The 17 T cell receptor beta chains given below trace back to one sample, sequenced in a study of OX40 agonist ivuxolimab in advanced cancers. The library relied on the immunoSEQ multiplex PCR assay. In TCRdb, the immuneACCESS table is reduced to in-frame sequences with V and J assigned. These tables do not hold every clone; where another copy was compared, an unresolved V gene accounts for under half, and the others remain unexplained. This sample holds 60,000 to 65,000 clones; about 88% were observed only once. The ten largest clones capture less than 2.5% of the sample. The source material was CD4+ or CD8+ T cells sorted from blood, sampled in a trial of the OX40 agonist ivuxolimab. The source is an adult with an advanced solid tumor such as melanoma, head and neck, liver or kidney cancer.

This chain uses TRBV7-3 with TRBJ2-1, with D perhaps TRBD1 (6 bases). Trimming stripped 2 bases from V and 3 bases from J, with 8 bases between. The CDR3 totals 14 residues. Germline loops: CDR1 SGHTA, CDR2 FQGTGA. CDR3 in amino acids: CASSLATGYNEQFF. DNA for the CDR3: TGTGCCAGCAGCTTAGCGACAGGCTACAATGAGCAGTTCTTC. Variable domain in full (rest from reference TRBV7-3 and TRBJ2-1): GAGVSQTPSNKVTEKGKYVELRCDPISGHTALYWYRQSLGQGPEFLIYFQGTGAADDSGLPNDRFFAVRPEGSVSTLKIQRTERGDSAVYLCASSLATGYNEQFFGPGTRLTVL.

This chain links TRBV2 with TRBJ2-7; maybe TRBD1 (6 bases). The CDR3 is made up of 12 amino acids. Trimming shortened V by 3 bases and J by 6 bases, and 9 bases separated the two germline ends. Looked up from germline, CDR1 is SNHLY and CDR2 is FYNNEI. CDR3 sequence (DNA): TGTGCCAGCAGTGAGACAGGCGTCGAGCAGTACTTC. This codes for CASSETGVEQYF.

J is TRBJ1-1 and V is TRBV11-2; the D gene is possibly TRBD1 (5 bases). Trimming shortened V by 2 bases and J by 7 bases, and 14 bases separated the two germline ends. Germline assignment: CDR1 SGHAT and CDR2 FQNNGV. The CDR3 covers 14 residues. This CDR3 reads CASSLLRTKGEAFF. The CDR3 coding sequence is TGTGCCAGCAGCTTACTCCGGACAAAAGGTGAAGCTTTCTTT.

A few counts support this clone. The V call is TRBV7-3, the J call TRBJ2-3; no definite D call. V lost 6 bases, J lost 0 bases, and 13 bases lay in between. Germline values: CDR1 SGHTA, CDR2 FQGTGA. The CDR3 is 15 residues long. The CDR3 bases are TGTGCCAGCAGTCCTGGGTGGTCTAGCACAGATACGCAGTATTTT. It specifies CASSPGWSSTDTQYF. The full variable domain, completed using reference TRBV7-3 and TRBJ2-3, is GAGVSQTPSNKVTEKGKYVELRCDPISGHTALYWYRQSLGQGPEFLIYFQGTGAADDSGLPNDRFFAVRPEGSVSTLKIQRTERGDSAVYLCASSPGWSSTDTQYFGPGTRLTVL.

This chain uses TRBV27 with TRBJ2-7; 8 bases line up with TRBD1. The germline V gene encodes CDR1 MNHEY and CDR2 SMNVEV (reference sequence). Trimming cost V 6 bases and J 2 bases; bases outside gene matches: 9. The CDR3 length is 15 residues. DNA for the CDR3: TGTGCCAGCAGCCCCCAAGGGACAGGCCCCTACGAGCAGTACTTC. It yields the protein CASSPQGTGPYEQYF.

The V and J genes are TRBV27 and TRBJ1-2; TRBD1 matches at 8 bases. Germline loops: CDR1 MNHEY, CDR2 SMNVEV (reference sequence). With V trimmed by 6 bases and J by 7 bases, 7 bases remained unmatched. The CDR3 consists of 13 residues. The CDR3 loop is CASRTPDRAGYTF. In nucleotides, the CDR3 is TGTGCCAGCAGAACACCGGACAGGGCTGGCTACACCTTC.

The CDR3 region has the DNA TGTGCCAGCAGTACTATGAACACTGAAGCTTTCTTT. This gives the protein CASSTMNTEAFF. The chain recombines TRBV6-9 with TRBJ1-1; the D is unclear. This CDR3 spans 12 amino acids. V was trimmed by 5 bases and J by 0 bases, leaving 4 bases between them. Germline CDR1 reads MNHGY; CDR2 reads SVAAGI.

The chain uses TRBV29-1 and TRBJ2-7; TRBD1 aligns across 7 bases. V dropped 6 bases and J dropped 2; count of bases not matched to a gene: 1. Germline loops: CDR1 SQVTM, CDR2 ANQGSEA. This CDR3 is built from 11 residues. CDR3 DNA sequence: TGCAGCGTCGGACAGGCCTACGAGCAGTACTTC. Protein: CSVGQAYEQYF.

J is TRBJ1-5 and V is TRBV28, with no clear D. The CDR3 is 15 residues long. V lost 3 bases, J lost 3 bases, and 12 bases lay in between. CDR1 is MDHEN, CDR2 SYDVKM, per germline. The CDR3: CASSLDADNNQPQHF. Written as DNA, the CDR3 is TGTGCCAGCAGTTTGGATGCTGACAACAATCAGCCCCAGCATTTT.

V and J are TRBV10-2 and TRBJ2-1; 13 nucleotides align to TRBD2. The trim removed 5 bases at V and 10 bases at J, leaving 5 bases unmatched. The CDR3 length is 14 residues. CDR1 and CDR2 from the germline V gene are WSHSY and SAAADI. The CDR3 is CASSKGLAGDEQFF. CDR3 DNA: TGCGCCAGCAGTAAAGGACTAGCGGGAGACGAGCAGTTCTTC.

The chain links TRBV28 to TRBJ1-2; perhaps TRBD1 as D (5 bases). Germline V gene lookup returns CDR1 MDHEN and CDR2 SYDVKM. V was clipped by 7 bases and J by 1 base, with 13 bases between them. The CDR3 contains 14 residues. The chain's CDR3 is CASKESGVNYGYTF. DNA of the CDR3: TGTGCCAGCAAAGAATCGGGGGTTAACTATGGCTACACCTTC.

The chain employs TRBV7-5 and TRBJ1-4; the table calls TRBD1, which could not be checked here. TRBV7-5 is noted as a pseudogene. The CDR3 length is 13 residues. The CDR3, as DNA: TGTGCCAGTGTGATAGGGGTTAAAGAAAAACTGTTTTTT. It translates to CASVIGVKEKLFF.

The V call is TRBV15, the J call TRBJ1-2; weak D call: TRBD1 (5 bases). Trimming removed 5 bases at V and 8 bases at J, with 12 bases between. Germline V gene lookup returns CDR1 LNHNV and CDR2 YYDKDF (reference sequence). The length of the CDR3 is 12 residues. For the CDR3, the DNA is TGTGCCACCAGCCCAGACAGCTGGGGCTACACCTTC. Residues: CATSPDSWGYTF.

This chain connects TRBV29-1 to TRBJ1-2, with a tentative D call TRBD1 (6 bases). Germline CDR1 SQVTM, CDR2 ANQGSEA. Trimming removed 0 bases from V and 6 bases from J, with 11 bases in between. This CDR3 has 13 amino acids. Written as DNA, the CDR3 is TGCAGCGTTGAAGAATGGGGGGCGGATGGCTACACCTTC. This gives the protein CSVEEWGADGYTF.

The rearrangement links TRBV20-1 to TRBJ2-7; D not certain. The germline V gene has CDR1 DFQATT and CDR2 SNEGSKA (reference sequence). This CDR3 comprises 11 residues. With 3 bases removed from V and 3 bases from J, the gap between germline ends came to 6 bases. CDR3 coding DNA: TGCAGTGCTAGCGGAAACTACGAGCAGTACTTC. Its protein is CSASGNYEQYF.

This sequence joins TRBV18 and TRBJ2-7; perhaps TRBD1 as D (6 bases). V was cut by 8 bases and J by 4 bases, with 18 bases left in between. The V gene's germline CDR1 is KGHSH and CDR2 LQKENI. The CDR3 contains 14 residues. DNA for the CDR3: TGTGCCAGCGCTTCACCAATTCAGGGGTACGAGCAGTACTTC. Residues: CASASPIQGYEQYF.

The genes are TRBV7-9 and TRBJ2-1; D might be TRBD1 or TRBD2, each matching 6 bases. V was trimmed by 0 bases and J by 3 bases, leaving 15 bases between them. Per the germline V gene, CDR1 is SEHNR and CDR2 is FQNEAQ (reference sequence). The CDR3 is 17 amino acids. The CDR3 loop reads CASSLAEGVTLYNEQFF. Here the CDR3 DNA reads TGTGCCAGCAGCTTAGCGGAGGGGGTAACCCTCTACAATGAGCAGTTCTTC.